Below, one T cell receptor beta chain is given with its context. TCRdb's copy holds only in-frame clones and misses some; the assay was immunoSEQ multiplex PCR. The sample has around 89,000 clones, 85% to 95% seen once. The data derive from a study of technical replicates of blood from several donors. The sequence was collected from a human donor in good health. Sample: T cells isolated from PBMCs.

This CDR3 reads CASSSWSSGGYEQYF. The CDR3 nucleotides are TGCGCCAGCAGCTCCTGGTCCAGCGGGGGATACGAGCAGTACTTC. This rearrangement joins TRBV5-1 to TRBJ2-7; 8 nucleotides line up with TRBD2. The V gene end was trimmed by 3 bases and the J gene end by 4 bases; junction bases not matched to a gene: 9. The CDR3 contains 15 residues. In germline, CDR1 is SGHRS, CDR2 YFSETQ. The full variable domain, rest sourced from reference TRBV5-1 and TRBJ2-7, is KAGVTQTPRYLIKTRGQQVTLSCSPISGHRSVSWYQQTPGQGLQFLFEYFSETQRNKGNFPGRFSGRQFSNSRSEMNVSTLELGDSALYLCASSSWSSGGYEQYFGPGTRLTVT.